These 27 T cell receptor beta chains were sequenced from one sample in a study of cytomegalovirus exposure and HLA in healthy donors. 13 Jbeta primers and 60 Vbeta primers were used for the PCR. Data came from immunoSEQ multiplex PCR; TCRdb stores just in-frame clones and leaves some out. The table lists roughly 120,000 clones, more than 60% of them singletons. Input material: PBMCs. All receptors derive from a woman between 40 and 50 years old in good health and CMV-seronegative.

The rearrangement joins TRBV2 to TRBJ2-2, with a tentative D call TRBD2 (5 bases). Germline-derived CDR1 and CDR2 are SNHLY and FYNNEI. The CDR3 runs to 13 residues. Trimming took 5 bases from V and 4 from J, leaving 8 bases between them. This CDR3 is CASSLGATGELFF. The CDR3 coding sequence is TGTGCCAGCAGTCTGGGAGCCACCGGGGAGCTGTTTTTT.

This clone was found once. The chain couples TRBV29-1 to TRBJ1-2; no clear D gene. Germline assignment: CDR1 SQVTM and CDR2 ANQGSEA. This CDR3 is built from 13 residues. The V end was cut by 3 bases, the J end by 4 bases, with 12 bases between. The CDR3 DNA reads TGCAGCGTTGAGTTTTTCCGGGGCTATGGCTACACCTTC. Its translation is CSVEFFRGYGYTF.

This clone occurred a few times. V is TRBV4-2 and J is TRBJ2-7; 7 positions match TRBD2. Trimming took 4 bases from V and 1 from J; bases not matched to a gene: 10. Germline V lookup: CDR1 LGHNA, CDR2 YNFKEQ. This CDR3 comprises 16 residues. The CDR3 spells CASSREGLAASYEQYF. The CDR3 DNA is TGTGCCAGCAGCCGAGAGGGGCTAGCGGCGTCCTACGAGCAGTACTTC.

This clone was counted a single time. The V gene is TRBV7-3, the J gene TRBJ1-6, with 7 bases lining up with TRBD1. The CDR3 contains 14 residues. The germline gives CDR1 SGHTA, CDR2 FQGTGA. Germline trimming cut 1 base from V and 7 bases from J; bases unmatched to any gene: 1. The CDR3 coding sequence is TGTGCCAGCAGCTTAAAGGGGGCCAATTCACCCCTCCACTTT. Its translation is CASSLKGANSPLHF.

The CDR3 region is CASSGQSAGELFF. The CDR3, as DNA: TGTGCCAGCAGCGGACAGAGCGCCGGGGAGCTGTTTTTT. The J gene is TRBJ2-2, the V gene TRBV7-9, with D possibly matching TRBD1 (6 bases). Per the germline V gene, CDR1 is SEHNR and CDR2 is FQNEAQ (reference sequence). This CDR3 is 13 amino acids long. Trimming left V 5 bases short and J 6 bases short, with 10 bases between.

This clone appeared a single time. The chain combines TRBV2 with TRBJ2-7, with TRBD1 identical over 7 bases. V lost 7 bases and J lost 0; bases outside the gene matches: 3. The CDR3 spans 13 residues. CDR1 is SNHLY, CDR2 FYNNEI, per germline. The DNA of the CDR3 is TGTGCCAGCAACCGGGACAGCTCCTACGAGCAGTACTTC. This translates into CASNRDSSYEQYF.

This chain joins TRBV27 and TRBJ1-4; D unresolved. The CDR3 runs to 13 residues. Germline values: CDR1 MNHEY, CDR2 SMNVEV (reference sequence). V was shortened by 8 bases and J by 10 bases, with 17 bases between the two germline ends. DNA of the CDR3: TGTGCCAGCTGGGATGGAGGGTTCGGAAAACTGTTTTTT. Residues: CASWDGGFGKLFF.

CDR3 in amino acids: CASSQGHRVGTEAFF. The CDR3 DNA follows: TGCGCCAGCAGCCAAGGTCACAGGGTAGGGACTGAAGCTTTCTTT. The chain recombines TRBV4-1 with TRBJ1-1; D might be TRBD1 (6 bases). The CDR3 sequence is 15 residues long. V was trimmed by 1 base and J by 5 bases, leaving 14 bases between them. Germline V lookup: CDR1 MGHRA, CDR2 YSYEKL.

The CDR3 is CASSQDETGDSPLHF. The CDR3 DNA reads TGCGCCAGCAGCCAAGACGAGACAGGGGATTCACCCCTCCACTTT. The genes are TRBV4-3 and TRBJ1-6; 8 positions agree with TRBD1. This CDR3 comprises 15 residues. The V gene's germline CDR1 is LGHNA and CDR2 YSLEER. V was clipped by 0 bases and J by 8 bases; unmatched bases: 3.

This chain uses TRBV7-2 with TRBJ2-2, with D possibly being TRBD2 (5 bases). This CDR3 has 14 amino acids. V lost 1 base and J 8 bases, leaving 11 bases between the germline ends. CDR1 is SGHTA, CDR2 FQGNSA, per germline. This chain's CDR3 is CASSLGRARGELFF. CDR3 in DNA: TGTGCCAGCAGCTTAGGGCGGGCCCGGGGGGAGCTGTTTTTT.

This chain connects TRBV5-4 to TRBJ2-6, with 9 bases identical to TRBD1. The CDR3 sequence is 15 residues long. CDR1 is SGHNT, CDR2 YYREEE, per germline (reference sequence). J lost 0 bases, V lost 7 bases, and 2 bases had no gene match. The CDR3 loop is CASGQGSSGANVLTF. CDR3 sequence (DNA): TGTGCCAGCGGACAGGGGAGCTCTGGGGCCAACGTCCTGACTTTC.

The V gene is TRBV25-1, the J gene TRBJ2-1; no firm D call. The V end was cut by 2 bases, the J end by 4 bases, with 6 bases between. The CDR3 runs to 13 residues. Per germline, CDR1 MGHDK and CDR2 SYGVNS. The CDR3 DNA reads TGTGCCAGCAGTGAAAGAGGATACAATGAGCAGTTCTTC. Protein sequence: CASSERGYNEQFF.

The chain recombines TRBV19 with TRBJ2-1, with 9 bases identical to TRBD2. Germline trimming cut 7 bases from V and 2 bases from J; bases unmatched to any gene: 6. Per germline, CDR1 LNHDA and CDR2 SQIVND (reference sequence). The CDR3 has 15 residues. The CDR3 coding sequence is TGTGCCAGTACCTTTAGCGGGGGCACCTACAATGAGCAGTTCTTC. Translated: CASTFSGGTYNEQFF. Variable domain in full (rest from reference TRBV19 and TRBJ2-1): DGGITQSPKYLFRKEGQNVTLSCEQNLNHDAMYWYRQDPGQGLRLIYYSQIVNDFQKGDIAEGYSVSREKKESFPLTVTSAQKNPTAFYLCASTFSGGTYNEQFFGPGTRLTVL.

As for this clone: At the DNA level, this CDR3 is encoded by other sequences in the same sample as well. The genes are TRBV4-3 and TRBJ1-3; the D is unclear. The V and J ends lost 0 bases and 1 base respectively, with 7 bases between them. This CDR3 has 15 residues. Germline V gene data show CDR1 as LGHNA and CDR2 as YSLEER. In DNA, the CDR3 is TGCGCCAGCAGCCAAGATAGCGGATCTGGAAACACCATATATTTT. Its protein is CASSQDSGSGNTIYF.

V is TRBV5-5 and J is TRBJ2-5; 7 bases are a match to TRBD2. The CDR3 loop spans 15 amino acids. The germline CDR1 and CDR2 sequences are SGHKS and YYEKEE (reference sequence). J was trimmed by 3 bases and V by 4 bases; bases with no gene match: 9. In DNA, the CDR3 is TGTGCCAGCAGCCACGGGCAGGGAGGGGAAGAGACCCAGTACTTC. Encoded protein: CASSHGQGGEETQYF.

The chain recombines TRBV28 with TRBJ2-3; D unresolved. Trimming stripped 10 bases from V and 1 base from J, with 12 bases between. The germline V gene encodes CDR1 MDHEN and CDR2 SYDVKM. This CDR3 comprises 13 residues. The CDR3 DNA is TGTGCCACCTCATCAGGCGGCACAGATACGCAGTATTTT. Its translation: CATSSGGTDTQYF.

The rearrangement links TRBV7-2 to TRBJ2-5; 14 bases fit TRBD2. This CDR3 spans 18 amino acids. J lost 5 bases, V lost 1 base, and 9 bases had no gene match. Germline lookup yields CDR1 SGHTA and CDR2 FQGNSA. CDR3 residues: CASSLGPTWTSGGETQYF. The DNA for the CDR3 is TGTGCCAGCAGCTTAGGACCCACCTGGACTAGCGGGGGGGAGACCCAGTACTTC.

The V and J genes are TRBV18 and TRBJ1-2; 7 bases map to TRBD1. The CDR3 is 14 residues long. CDR1 and CDR2 from the germline V gene are KGHSH and LQKENI. V shed 2 bases and J 8 bases; nucleotides not matched to a gene: 8. DNA for the CDR3: TGTGCCAGCTCACCAAGGCAGGGGGTATTCGGCTACACCTTC. It specifies CASSPRQGVFGYTF.

The genes are TRBV5-6 and TRBJ2-6; D is ambiguous. This CDR3 is built from 14 residues. CDR1 and CDR2 (germline): SGHDT, YYEEEE. With 0 bases removed from V and 4 bases from J, the gap between germline ends came to 5 bases. CDR3 nucleotides: TGTGCCAGCAGCTTGGGCTACGGGGCCAACGTCCTGACTTTC. It specifies CASSLGYGANVLTF.

The J gene is TRBJ2-5, the V gene TRBV9; 8 positions agree with TRBD2. V lost 0 bases and J lost 5; bases outside the gene matches: 6. There are 15 residues in the CDR3. Germline V CDR1 and CDR2: SGDLS, YYNGEE. The CDR3 protein is CASSVAPGLGETQYF. As DNA, the CDR3 is TGTGCCAGCAGCGTAGCTCCGGGACTAGGGGAGACCCAGTACTTC. The full variable domain, its missing parts supplied by reference TRBV9 and TRBJ2-5, is DSGVTQTPKHLITATGQRVTLRCSPRSGDLSVYWYQQSLDQGLQFLIQYYNGEERAKGNILERFSAQQFPDLHSELNLSSLELGDSALYFCASSVAPGLGETQYFGPGTRLLVL.

This chain joins TRBV29-1 and TRBJ1-1; tentative D call: TRBD1 (5 bases). Germline CDR1 SQVTM, CDR2 ANQGSEA. This CDR3 is 14 amino acids long. Trimming took off 4 bases at V and 4 bases at J, with 16 bases between the two ends. For the CDR3, the DNA is TGCAGCGTTGTGGGTACAGGCGAGCTCACTGAAGCTTTCTTT. Its translation: CSVVGTGELTEAFF.

This clone was counted a few times. The chain carries TRBV5-1 and TRBJ2-7; D call uncertain. The CDR3 is 12 amino acids. Per the germline V gene, CDR1 is SGHRS and CDR2 is YFSETQ. The V gene lost 0 bases and the J gene lost 5 bases, with 6 bases spanning the gap. The CDR3 DNA sequence: TGCGCCAGCAGCTTGGTACTCGACGAGCAGTACTTC. It encodes CASSLVLDEQYF.

This rearrangement joins TRBV11-1 to TRBJ2-1; no reliable D call. Trimming pared 1 base from V and 4 bases from J, leaving 5 bases between. The germline CDR1 and CDR2 sequences are SGHAT and FQDESV (reference sequence). The CDR3 has 13 amino acids. For the CDR3, the DNA is TGTGCCAGCAGCTTAGTGAGGTACAATGAGCAGTTCTTC. Encoded protein: CASSLVRYNEQFF.

The chain has TRBV7-9 and TRBJ2-5; 7 bases map to TRBD1. In germline, CDR1 is SEHNR, CDR2 FQNEAQ (reference sequence). CDR3 length equals 14 residues. V dropped 7 bases and J dropped 4; count of bases not matched to a gene: 9. The CDR3 is CASNGQVAPETQYF. The CDR3 DNA sequence: TGTGCCAGCAACGGACAGGTCGCCCCAGAGACCCAGTACTTC.

The chain couples TRBV28 to TRBJ1-2; D gene uncertain. Trimming removed 2 bases from V and 2 bases from J, with 6 bases in between. There are 13 residues in the CDR3. Germline CDR1 reads MDHEN; CDR2 reads SYDVKM. CDR3: CASSLGHNYGYTF. The CDR3 nucleotides are TGTGCCAGCAGTTTAGGCCACAACTATGGCTACACCTTC.

The chain couples TRBV28 to TRBJ2-5; TRBD1 is a possible D gene (5 bases). The CDR3 is 15 residues long. The V end was cut by 4 bases, the J end by 2 bases, with 14 bases between. Germline V CDR1 and CDR2: MDHEN, SYDVKM. CDR3 region: CASSSPGSPQETQYF. The CDR3, as DNA: TGTGCCAGCAGTTCTCCAGGGTCCCCGCAAGAGACCCAGTACTTC.

This sequence joins TRBV2 and TRBJ2-7, with D unresolved. From germline, CDR1 is SNHLY and CDR2 FYNNEI. The CDR3 extends over 15 amino acids. The V gene lost 1 base and the J gene lost 1 base, with 11 bases spanning the gap. The CDR3 DNA reads TGTGCCAGCAGTGAAGGCAGGATGGCATCCTACGAGCAGTACTTC. It yields the protein CASSEGRMASYEQYF. The full variable domain, with the rest looked up from reference TRBV2 and TRBJ2-7, is EPEVTQTPSHQVTQMGQEVILRCVPISNHLYFYWYRQILGQKVEFLVSFYNNEISEKSEIFDDQFSVERPDGSNFTLKIRSTKLEDSAMYFCASSEGRMASYEQYFGPGTRLTVT.